This T cell receptor (beta chain) was captured by sequencing in a study of blood T cell repertoires in COVID-19. Study-wide context: From T cells, B-cell-depleted T cells, or PBMCs came the material, which was cDNA or gDNA.

Those enrolled in Seattle joined during active infection and were followed longitudinally afterward. Per the study methods: Amplification of reference gene primers was used by the study to estimate nucleated cell counts. Produced via immunoSEQ multiplex PCR; TCRdb's table is partial and in-frame only. Clone size and the V and J calls come from that table; the DNA yielded D and trimming. The table includes fewer than 200,000 clones, approximately 87% detected once. This receptor was taken from a woman between 70 and 85 years old with COVID-19, enrolled during active disease. Sequenced: peripheral blood.

As DNA, the CDR3 is TGTGCCAGCAGTTACTCGAAGCGGGGGGCAGGGTACACCGGGGAGCTGTTTTTT. Translated, it gives CASSYSKRGAGYTGELFF. This chain links TRBV6-2 or TRBV6-3 with TRBJ2-2, with 9 bases matching TRBD2. CDR3 length: 18 amino acids. Germline V gene sequence: CDR1 MNHEY, CDR2 SVGEGT. V gave up 0 bases and J gave up 3 bases; unmatched junction bases: 8.